These T cell receptor beta chains were read from a single sample in a study of T cells after somatic rescue of genetic block. Repertoires were generated with immunoSEQ multiplex PCR, while TCRdb's copy carries only in-frame clones and drops some. The repertoire includes around 50,000 clones, approximately 96% of them detected once, and around 0.078% sits in the top ten. The sequenced sample was peripheral blood mononuclear cells (PBMCs). These TCRs come from a child younger than two. Both conserved end residues are part of each CDR3.

v_call	cdr3_aa
TRBV7-9	CASSLPTGVETQYF
TRBV5-1	CASSFDGNYGYTF
TRBV6-6	CASSYPRRYGYTF
TRBV5-5	CASSQQGRETQYF
TRBV5-1	CASRLRQGKDTQYF
TRBV5-4	CASSRTSGRAEQYF
TRBV28	CASSTGGTDTQYF
TRBV5-4	CASSAGRDYGYTF
TRBV5-4	CASSLPFSVNTEAFF
TRBV7-2	CASSWRGGPQHF
TRBV5-4	CASSDQETQYF
TRBV2	CATERRDADTQYF
TRBV5-1	CASSLPPDYGYTF
TRBV4-1	CASSQVGSTDTQYF
TRBV11-3	CASSLGQAAGYTF
TRBV30	CAWREGGYEKLFF
TRBV6-5	CASSYSDRGNTEAFF
TRBV6-1	CASSELTGGGNTEAFF
TRBV4-2	CASSQGLAGEIGSYEQYF
TRBV7-7	CASSPGLAETQYF
TRBV2	CASSLNQPQHF
TRBV27	CASSLSPTGDIQYF
TRBV6-1	CASSFDNTEAFF
TRBV5-8	CASSSLSYEQYF
TRBV4-2	CASSPGLAGDEQYF
TRBV5-1	CASSLVGNTIYF
TRBV5-1	CASSPRDRGGWTEAFF
TRBV30	CAWTRTGTSDEQYF
TRBV7-2	CASSLDGHNTGELFF
TRBV28	CASTDTYEQYF
TRBV11-3	CASSLGTYSSYEQYF
TRBV19	CASSGASPRYEQYF
TRBV6-4	CASSAGGPYNEQFF